The clone carrying this TCR beta chain was picked up a small number of times. Data came from immunoSEQ multiplex PCR; TCRdb stores just in-frame clones and leaves some out. The sample has about 120,000 clones; roughly 84% are singletons. The germline gives CDR1 MNHEY, CDR2 SVGAGI. The CDR3 consists of 14 residues. V shed 6 bases and J 8 bases; nucleotides not matched to a gene: 7. The sample belongs to a study of T cell responses to AZD1222 COVID-19 vaccine. This chain connects TRBV6-5 to TRBJ1-6; the match to TRBD1 covers 7 bases. Source: peripheral blood, taken 28 days after the second AZD1222 dose. This receptor was identified in an adult who received the AZD1222 COVID-19 vaccine. The CDR3 reads CASRVRDRDSPLHF. CDR3 in DNA: TGTGCCAGCAGGGTCCGGGACAGAGATTCACCCCTCCACTTT.